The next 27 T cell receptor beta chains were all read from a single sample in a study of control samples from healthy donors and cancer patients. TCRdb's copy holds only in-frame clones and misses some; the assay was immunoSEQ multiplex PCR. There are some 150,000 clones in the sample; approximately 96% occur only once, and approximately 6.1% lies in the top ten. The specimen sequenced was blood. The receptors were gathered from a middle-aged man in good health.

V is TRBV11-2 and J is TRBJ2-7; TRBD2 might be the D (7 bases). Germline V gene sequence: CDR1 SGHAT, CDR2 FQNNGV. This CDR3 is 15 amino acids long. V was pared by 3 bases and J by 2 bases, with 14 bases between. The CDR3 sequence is CASSFGGGVAYEQYF. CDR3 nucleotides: TGTGCCAGCAGCTTCGGCGGGGGCGTTGCCTACGAGCAGTACTTC. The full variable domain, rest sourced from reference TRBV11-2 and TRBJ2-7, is EAGVAQSPRYKIIEKRQSVAFWCNPISGHATLYWYQQILGQGPKLLIQFQNNGVVDDSQLPKDRFSAERLKGVDSTLKIQPAKLEDSAVYLCASSFGGGVAYEQYFGPGTRLTVT.

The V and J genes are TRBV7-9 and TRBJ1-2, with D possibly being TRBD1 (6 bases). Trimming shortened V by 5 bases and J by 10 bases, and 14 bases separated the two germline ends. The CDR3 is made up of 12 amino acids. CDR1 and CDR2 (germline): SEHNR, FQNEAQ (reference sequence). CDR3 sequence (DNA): TGTGCCAGCAGCGACTTAGGACAGATCTACACCTTC. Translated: CASSDLGQIYTF.

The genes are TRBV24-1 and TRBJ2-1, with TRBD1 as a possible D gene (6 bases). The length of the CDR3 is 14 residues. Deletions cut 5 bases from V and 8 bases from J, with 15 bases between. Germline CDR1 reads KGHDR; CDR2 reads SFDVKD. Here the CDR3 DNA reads TGTGCCACCAGTGGCTGGACCAGGGGCGATGAGCAGTTCTTC. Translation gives CATSGWTRGDEQFF.

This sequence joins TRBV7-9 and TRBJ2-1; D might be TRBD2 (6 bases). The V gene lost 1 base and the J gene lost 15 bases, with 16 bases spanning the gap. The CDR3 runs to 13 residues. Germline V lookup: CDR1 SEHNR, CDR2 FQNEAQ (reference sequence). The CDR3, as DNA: TGTGCCAGCAGCTTAGGAGGTGGCAGCGGGCTGTTCTTC. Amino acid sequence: CASSLGGGSGLFF.

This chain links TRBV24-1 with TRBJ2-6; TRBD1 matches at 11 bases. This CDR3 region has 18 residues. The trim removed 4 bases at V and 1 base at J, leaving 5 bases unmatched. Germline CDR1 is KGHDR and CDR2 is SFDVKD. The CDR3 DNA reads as TGTGCCACCAGTGACCCCGGACAGGGGGCGTCTGGGGCCAACGTCCTGACTTTC. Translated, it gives CATSDPGQGASGANVLTF.

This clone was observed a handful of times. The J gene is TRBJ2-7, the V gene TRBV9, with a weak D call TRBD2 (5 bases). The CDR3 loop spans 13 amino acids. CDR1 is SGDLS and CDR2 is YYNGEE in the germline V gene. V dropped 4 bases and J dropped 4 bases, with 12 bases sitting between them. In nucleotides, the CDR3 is TGTGCCAGCAGCCCTGGACTGACATACGAGCAGTACTTC. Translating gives CASSPGLTYEQYF.

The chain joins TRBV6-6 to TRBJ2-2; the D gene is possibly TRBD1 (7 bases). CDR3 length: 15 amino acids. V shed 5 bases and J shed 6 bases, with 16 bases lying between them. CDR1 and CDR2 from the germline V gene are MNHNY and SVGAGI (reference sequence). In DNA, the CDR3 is TGTGCCAGCAGTCGGGGGACAGATGAAGCCGGGGAGCTGTTTTTT. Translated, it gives CASSRGTDEAGELFF.

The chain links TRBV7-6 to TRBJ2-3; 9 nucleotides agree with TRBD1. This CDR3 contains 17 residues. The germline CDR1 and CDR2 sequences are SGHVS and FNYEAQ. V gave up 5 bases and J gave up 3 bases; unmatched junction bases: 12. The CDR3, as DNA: TGTGCCAGCAGCCCCGGAGACAGGGGGTGGCAAACAGATACGCAGTATTTT. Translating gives CASSPGDRGWQTDTQYF.

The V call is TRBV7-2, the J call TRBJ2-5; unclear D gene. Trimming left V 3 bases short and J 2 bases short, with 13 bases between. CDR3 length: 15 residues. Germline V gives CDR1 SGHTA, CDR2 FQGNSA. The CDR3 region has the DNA TGTGCCAGCAGCTTCGGCAGGCTCCAACAAGAGACCCAGTACTTC. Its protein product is CASSFGRLQQETQYF. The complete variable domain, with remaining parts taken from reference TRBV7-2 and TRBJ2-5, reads GAGVSQSPSNKVTEKGKDVELRCDPISGHTALYWYRQSLGQGLEFLIYFQGNSAPDKSGLPSDRFSAERTGGSVSTLTIQRTQQEDSAVYLCASSFGRLQQETQYFGPGTRLLVL.

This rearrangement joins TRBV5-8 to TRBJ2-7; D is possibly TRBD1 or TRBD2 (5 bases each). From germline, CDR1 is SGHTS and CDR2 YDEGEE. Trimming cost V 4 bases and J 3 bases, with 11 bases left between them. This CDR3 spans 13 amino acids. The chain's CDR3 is CASSRDPYYEQYF. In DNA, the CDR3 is TGTGCCAGCAGCCGGGACCCCTACTACGAGCAGTACTTC. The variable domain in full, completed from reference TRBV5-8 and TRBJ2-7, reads EAGVTQSPTHLIKTRGQQATLRCSPISGHTSVYWYQQALGLGLQFLLWYDEGEERNRGNFPPRFSGRQFPNYSSELNVNALELEDSALYLCASSRDPYYEQYFGPGTRLTVT.

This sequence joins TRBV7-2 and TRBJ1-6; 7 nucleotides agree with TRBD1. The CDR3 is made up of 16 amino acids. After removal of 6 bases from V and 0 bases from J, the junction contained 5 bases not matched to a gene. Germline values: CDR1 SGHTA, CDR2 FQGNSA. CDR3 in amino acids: CASRPQGTSYNSPLHF. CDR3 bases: TGTGCCAGCAGGCCACAGGGGACCTCCTATAATTCACCCCTCCACTTT.

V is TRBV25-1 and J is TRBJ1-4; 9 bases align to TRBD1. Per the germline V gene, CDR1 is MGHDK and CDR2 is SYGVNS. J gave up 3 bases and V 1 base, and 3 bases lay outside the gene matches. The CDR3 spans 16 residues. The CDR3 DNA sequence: TGTGCCAGCAGTGAATTCGGGACAGGGTCTAATGAAAAACTGTTTTTT. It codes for CASSEFGTGSNEKLFF. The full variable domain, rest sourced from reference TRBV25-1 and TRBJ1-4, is EADIYQTPRYLVIGTGKKITLECSQTMGHDKMYWYQQDPGMELHLIHYSYGVNSTEKGDLSSESTVSRIRTEHFPLTLESARPSHTSQYLCASSEFGTGSNEKLFFGSGTQLSVL.

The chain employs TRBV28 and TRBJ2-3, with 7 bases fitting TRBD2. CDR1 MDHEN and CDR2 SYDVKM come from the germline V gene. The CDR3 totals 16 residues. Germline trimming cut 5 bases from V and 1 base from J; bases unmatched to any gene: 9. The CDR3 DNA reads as TGTGCCAGCAGTCATCCGACTAGCTCTCGCACAGATACGCAGTATTTT. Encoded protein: CASSHPTSSRTDTQYF. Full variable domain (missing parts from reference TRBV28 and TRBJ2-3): DVKVTQSSRYLVKRTGEKVFLECVQDMDHENMFWYRQDPGLGLRLIYFSYDVKMKEKGDIPEGYSVSREKKERFSLILESASTNQTSMYLCASSHPTSSRTDTQYFGPGTRLTVL.

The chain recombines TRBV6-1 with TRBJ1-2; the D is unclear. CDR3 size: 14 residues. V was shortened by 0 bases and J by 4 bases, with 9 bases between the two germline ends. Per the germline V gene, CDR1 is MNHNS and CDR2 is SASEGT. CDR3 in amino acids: CASSEAGDIYGYTF. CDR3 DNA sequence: TGTGCCAGCAGTGAAGCAGGAGACATCTATGGCTACACCTTC.

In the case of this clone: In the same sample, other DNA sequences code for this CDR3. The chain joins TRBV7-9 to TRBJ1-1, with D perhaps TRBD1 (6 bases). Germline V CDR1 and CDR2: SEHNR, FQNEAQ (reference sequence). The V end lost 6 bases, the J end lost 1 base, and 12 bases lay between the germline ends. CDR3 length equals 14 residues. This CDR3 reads CASSGGGGNTEAFF. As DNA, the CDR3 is TGTGCCAGCAGTGGTGGGGGCGGGAACACTGAAGCTTTCTTT.

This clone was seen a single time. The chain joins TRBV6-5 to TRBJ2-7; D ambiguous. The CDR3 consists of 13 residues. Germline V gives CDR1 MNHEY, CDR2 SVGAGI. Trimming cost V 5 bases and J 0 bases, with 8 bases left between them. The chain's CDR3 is CASSRTDSYEQYF. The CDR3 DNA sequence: TGTGCCAGCAGTCGGACGGACTCCTACGAGCAGTACTTC.

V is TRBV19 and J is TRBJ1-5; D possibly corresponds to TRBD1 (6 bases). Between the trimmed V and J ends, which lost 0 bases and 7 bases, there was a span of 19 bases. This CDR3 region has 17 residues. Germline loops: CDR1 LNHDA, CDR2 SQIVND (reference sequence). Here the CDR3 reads CASSIDVTVLGAQPQHF. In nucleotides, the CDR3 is TGTGCCAGTAGTATAGACGTTACAGTCTTGGGGGCGCAGCCCCAGCATTTT.

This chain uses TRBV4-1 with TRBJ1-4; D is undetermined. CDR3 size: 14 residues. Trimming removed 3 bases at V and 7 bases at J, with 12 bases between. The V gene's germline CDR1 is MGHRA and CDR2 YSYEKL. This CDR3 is CASSQAGDAEKLFF. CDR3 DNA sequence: TGCGCCAGCAGCCAGGCCGGGGATGCTGAAAAACTGTTTTTT.

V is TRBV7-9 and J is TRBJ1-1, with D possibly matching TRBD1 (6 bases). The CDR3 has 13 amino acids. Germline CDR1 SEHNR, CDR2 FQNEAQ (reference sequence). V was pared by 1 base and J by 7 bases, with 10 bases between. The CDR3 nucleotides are TGTGCCAGCAGCTTAGGTCCAGGGGATGAAGCTTTCTTT. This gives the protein CASSLGPGDEAFF.

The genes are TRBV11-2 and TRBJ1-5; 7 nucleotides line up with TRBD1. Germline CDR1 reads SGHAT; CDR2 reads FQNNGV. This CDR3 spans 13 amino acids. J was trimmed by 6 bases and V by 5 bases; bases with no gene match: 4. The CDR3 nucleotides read TGTGCCAGCAGCCATGACAGGGCTCAGCCCCAGCATTTT. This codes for CASSHDRAQPQHF.

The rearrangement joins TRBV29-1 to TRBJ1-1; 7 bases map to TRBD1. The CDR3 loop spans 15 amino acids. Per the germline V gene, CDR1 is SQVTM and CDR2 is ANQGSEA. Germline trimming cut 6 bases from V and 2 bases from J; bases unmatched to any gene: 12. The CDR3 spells CSVPGQASLNTEAFF. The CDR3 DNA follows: TGCAGCGTACCTGGACAGGCGTCGCTAAACACTGAAGCTTTCTTT.

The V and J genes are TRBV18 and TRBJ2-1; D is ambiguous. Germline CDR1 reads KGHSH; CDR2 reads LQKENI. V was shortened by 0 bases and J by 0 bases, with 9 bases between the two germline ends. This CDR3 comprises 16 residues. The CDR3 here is CASSPPDPTSYNEQFF. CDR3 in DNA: TGTGCCAGCTCACCACCCGACCCTACCTCCTACAATGAGCAGTTCTTC. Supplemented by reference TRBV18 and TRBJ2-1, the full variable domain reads NAGVMQNPRHLVRRRGQEARLRCSPMKGHSHVYWYRQLPEEGLKFMVYLQKENIIDESGMPKERFSAEFPKEGPSILRIQQVVRGDSAAYFCASSPPDPTSYNEQFFGPGTRLTVL.

The CDR3 DNA is TGCGCCAGCAGCTTGACCGTATCCAGCTGGGGCTACGAGCAGTACTTC. Amino acids: CASSLTVSSWGYEQYF. The rearrangement uses TRBV5-1 and TRBJ2-7; D not certain. V was pared by 1 base and J by 3 bases, with 17 bases between. The CDR3 totals 16 residues. Germline lookup yields CDR1 SGHRS and CDR2 YFSETQ. The variable domain in full, with the rest retrieved from reference TRBV5-1 and TRBJ2-7, is KAGVTQTPRYLIKTRGQQVTLSCSPISGHRSVSWYQQTPGQGLQFLFEYFSETQRNKGNFPGRFSGRQFSNSRSEMNVSTLELGDSALYLCASSLTVSSWGYEQYFGPGTRLTVT.

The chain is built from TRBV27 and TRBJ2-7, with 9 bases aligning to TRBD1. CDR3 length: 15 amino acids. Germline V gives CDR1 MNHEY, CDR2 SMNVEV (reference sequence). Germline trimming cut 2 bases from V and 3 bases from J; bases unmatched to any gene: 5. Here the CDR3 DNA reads TGTGCCAGCAGTTTAGGGACAGGGCCCGACTACGAGCAGTACTTC. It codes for CASSLGTGPDYEQYF.

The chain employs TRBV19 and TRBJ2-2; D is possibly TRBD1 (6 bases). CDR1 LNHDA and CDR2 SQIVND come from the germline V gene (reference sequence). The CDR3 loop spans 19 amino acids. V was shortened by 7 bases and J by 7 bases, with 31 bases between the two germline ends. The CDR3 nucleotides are TGTGCCAGTATCCCCTCCCCCTCCGACCGGGACATCCGTGACGGGGAGCTGTTTTTT. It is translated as CASIPSPSDRDIRDGELFF.

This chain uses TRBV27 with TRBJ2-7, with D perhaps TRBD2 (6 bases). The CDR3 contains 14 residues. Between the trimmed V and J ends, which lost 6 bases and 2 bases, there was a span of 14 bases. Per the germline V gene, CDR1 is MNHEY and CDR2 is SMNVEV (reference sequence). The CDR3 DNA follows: TGTGCCAGCAGCCGCATCCGGGAGCCCTACGAGCAGTACTTC. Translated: CASSRIREPYEQYF.

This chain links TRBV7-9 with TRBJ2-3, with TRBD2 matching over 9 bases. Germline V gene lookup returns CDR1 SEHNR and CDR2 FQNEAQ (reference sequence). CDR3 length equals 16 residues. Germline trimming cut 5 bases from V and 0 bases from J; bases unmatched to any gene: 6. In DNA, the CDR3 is TGTGCCAGCAGCCCTCGACTAGCGGACAGCACAGATACGCAGTATTTT. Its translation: CASSPRLADSTDTQYF.